These 26 T cell receptor beta chains came from one sample sequenced in a study of cytomegalovirus exposure and HLA in healthy donors. Some clones are missing from TCRdb's copy, which holds only in-frame ones; the method was immunoSEQ multiplex PCR. The sample holds about 130,000 clones, around 92% seen once. The specimen sequenced was PBMCs. The receptor set was obtained from a man aged 25 to 40 in good health and CMV-seronegative.

V is TRBV19 and J is TRBJ1-6; no clear D. Trimming removed 6 bases at V and 5 bases at J, with 8 bases between. This CDR3 spans 13 amino acids. Germline CDR1 is LNHDA and CDR2 is SQIVND (reference sequence). The CDR3 loop reads CASRPTDNSPLHF. The CDR3 nucleotides read TGTGCCAGTAGACCAACGGATAATTCACCCCTCCACTTT.

This chain joins TRBV5-1 and TRBJ2-5, with a possible D match to TRBD1 (6 bases). Trimming took 5 bases from V and 2 from J, leaving 16 bases between them. The CDR3 contains 15 residues. Germline V gene sequence: CDR1 SGHRS, CDR2 YFSETQ. For the CDR3, the DNA is TGCGCCAGCAGTGACCTTTTAGGGGGTCAAGAGACCCAGTACTTC. This translates into CASSDLLGGQETQYF. Complete variable domain (other parts from reference TRBV5-1 and TRBJ2-5): KAGVTQTPRYLIKTRGQQVTLSCSPISGHRSVSWYQQTPGQGLQFLFEYFSETQRNKGNFPGRFSGRQFSNSRSEMNVSTLELGDSALYLCASSDLLGGQETQYFGPGTRLLVL.

The genes are TRBV7-2 and TRBJ1-3; TRBD1 matches at 7 bases. This CDR3 comprises 15 residues. Trimming at V came to 5 bases and at J to 1 base, leaving 5 bases not matched to a gene. Germline V CDR1 and CDR2: SGHTA, FQGNSA. The CDR3 loop reads CASSIPGGSGNTIYF. In DNA form, the CDR3 reads TGTGCCAGCAGCATACCAGGGGGGTCTGGAAACACCATATATTTT.

V gene TRBV28 combines with J gene TRBJ1-1; unclear D gene. This CDR3 region has 12 residues. V was pared by 2 bases and J by 4 bases, with 5 bases between. The V gene's germline CDR1 is MDHEN and CDR2 SYDVKM. The CDR3 bases are TGTGCCAGCAGTTTACCCCGCACTGAAGCTTTCTTT. This translates into CASSLPRTEAFF.

This chain joins TRBV4-1 and TRBJ1-2; tentative D call: TRBD1 (5 bases). V lost 1 base and J 4 bases, leaving 13 bases between the germline ends. The germline V gene has CDR1 MGHRA and CDR2 YSYEKL. The CDR3 spans 15 residues. CDR3 region: CASSQGGGDGYGYTF. The CDR3 region has the DNA TGCGCCAGCAGCCAAGGTGGGGGGGATGGCTATGGCTACACCTTC.

The chain is built from TRBV28 and TRBJ1-1; a weak D match, TRBD1 (6 bases). CDR3 size: 15 residues. Looked up from germline, CDR1 is MDHEN and CDR2 is SYDVKM. Deletions cut 2 bases from V and 4 bases from J, with 14 bases between. The CDR3 region is CASSLAGAAGTEAFF. The CDR3 DNA sequence: TGTGCCAGCAGTTTAGCGGGGGCTGCGGGCACTGAAGCTTTCTTT.

This clone was detected once. The CDR3 spells CASKTREMNTEAFF. The CDR3 nucleotides read TGTGCCAGCAAAACCAGGGAAATGAACACTGAAGCTTTCTTT. This rearrangement joins TRBV6-4 to TRBJ1-1, with D tentatively TRBD1 (5 bases). The CDR3 loop spans 14 amino acids. Germline-derived CDR1 and CDR2 are MRHNA and SNTAGT. V lost 7 bases and J lost 0, with 12 bases in between.

The J gene is TRBJ2-7, the V gene TRBV20-1, with a possible D match to TRBD2 (6 bases). Germline values: CDR1 DFQATT, CDR2 SNEGSKA (reference sequence). This CDR3 spans 11 amino acids. V was pared by 5 bases and J by 7 bases, with 12 bases between. The CDR3 loop reads CSARLVGEQYF. CDR3 DNA sequence: TGCAGTGCTCGACTAGTTGGTGAGCAGTACTTC.

The chain links TRBV5-1 to TRBJ2-2; D not resolved. V was cut by 1 base and J by 0 bases, with 7 bases left in between. This CDR3 is 15 amino acids long. Germline CDR1 SGHRS, CDR2 YFSETQ. This CDR3 reads CASSLTGTNTGELFF. As DNA, the CDR3 is TGCGCCAGCAGCTTGACGGGTACGAACACCGGGGAGCTGTTTTTT.

By share, this clone ranks as medium-sized. Other nucleotide sequences from this sample produce the same CDR3. The V and J genes are TRBV27 and TRBJ2-7; weak D call: TRBD2 (5 bases). The CDR3 has 14 residues. CDR1 MNHEY and CDR2 SMNVEV come from the germline V gene (reference sequence). V dropped 0 bases and J dropped 6 bases, with 12 bases sitting between them. Here the CDR3 DNA reads TGTGCCAGCAGTTTATCGTCGCTAGCTGGCGAGCAGTACTTC. Protein product: CASSLSSLAGEQYF.

The chain joins TRBV7-6 to TRBJ2-7; no clear D. The V gene's germline CDR1 is SGHVS and CDR2 FNYEAQ. V lost 5 bases to trimming and J lost 5 bases, with 10 bases between them. The CDR3 has 12 residues. In DNA form, the CDR3 reads TGTGCCAGCAGCCCGAGGTTAAACGAGCAGTACTTC. It yields the protein CASSPRLNEQYF.

This chain joins TRBV11-2 and TRBJ2-3; 11 bases agree with TRBD2. The CDR3 contains 17 residues. The germline V gene has CDR1 SGHAT and CDR2 FQNNGV. The V segment lost 1 base and the J segment 9 bases; nucleotides outside the gene matches: 12. The chain's CDR3 is CASSLAPGTSGGGTQYF. In DNA, the CDR3 is TGTGCCAGCAGCTTAGCCCCAGGAACTAGCGGGGGCGGGACGCAGTATTTT.

The rearrangement links TRBV6-6 to TRBJ2-3, with TRBD2 as a possible D gene (6 bases). Trimming took off 7 bases at V and 1 base at J, with 15 bases between the two ends. The CDR3 runs 15 residues. CDR1 is MNHNY, CDR2 SVGAGI, per germline (reference sequence). The CDR3 here is CASTNPASGTDTQYF. Here the CDR3 DNA reads TGTGCCAGCACAAACCCTGCTAGCGGCACAGATACGCAGTATTTT.

The CDR3 nucleotides are TGTGCCAGCAGTTTATTGACAGAGAACACTGAAGCTTTCTTT. Residues: CASSLLTENTEAFF. The chain combines TRBV28 with TRBJ1-1; tentatively, D is TRBD1 (5 bases). Trimming took off 1 base at V and 1 base at J, with 7 bases between the two ends. From germline, CDR1 is MDHEN and CDR2 SYDVKM. The CDR3 consists of 14 residues. Full variable domain (remainder filled in from reference TRBV28 and TRBJ1-1): DVKVTQSSRYLVKRTGEKVFLECVQDMDHENMFWYRQDPGLGLRLIYFSYDVKMKEKGDIPEGYSVSREKKERFSLILESASTNQTSMYLCASSLLTENTEAFFGQGTRLTVV.

The V and J genes are TRBV27 and TRBJ1-5; 8 bases are a match to TRBD1. V lost 10 bases to trimming and J lost 6 bases; unmatched junction nucleotides: 5. The CDR3 has 12 amino acids. CDR1 is MNHEY and CDR2 is SMNVEV in the germline V gene (reference sequence). The CDR3 region is CATKTGAQPQHF. In DNA, the CDR3 is TGTGCCACCAAGACAGGGGCTCAGCCCCAGCATTTT.

The chain recombines TRBV10-3 with TRBJ1-6, with D tentatively TRBD1 (6 bases). The germline CDR1 and CDR2 sequences are ENHRY and SYGVKD. This CDR3 is 13 amino acids long. V was pared by 10 bases and J by 5 bases, with 12 bases between. For the CDR3, the DNA is TGTGCCACCGAGGACAGTAATAATTCACCCCTCCACTTT. It yields the protein CATEDSNNSPLHF.

This chain connects TRBV6-5 to TRBJ2-5; a weak D match, TRBD1 (6 bases). The V gene's germline CDR1 is MNHEY and CDR2 SVGAGI. V gave up 6 bases and J gave up 0 bases, with 14 bases separating them. This CDR3 spans 15 amino acids. CDR3 region: CASRPGQPYQETQYF. For the CDR3, the DNA is TGTGCCAGCAGACCCGGACAGCCGTACCAAGAGACCCAGTACTTC.

The rearrangement uses TRBV6-1 and TRBJ2-1; maybe TRBD2 (7 bases). This CDR3 is built from 13 residues. Germline loops: CDR1 MNHNS, CDR2 SASEGT. Trimming cost V 11 bases and J 7 bases, with 18 bases left between them. The DNA of the CDR3 is TGTGCCGGATCACCGGGGGGCAGGAATGAGCAGTTCTTC. Translating it yields CAGSPGGRNEQFF.

V gene TRBV5-6 combines with J gene TRBJ1-1; D is unclear. This CDR3 has 17 residues. The germline V and J ends were trimmed by 1 base and 4 bases, with 20 bases remaining between them. Germline V CDR1 and CDR2: SGHDT, YYEEEE. The CDR3 sequence: CASSLTPWGGWGTEAFF. The CDR3 region has the DNA TGTGCCAGCAGCTTGACTCCTTGGGGAGGGTGGGGCACTGAAGCTTTCTTT.

The gene calls are TRBV2 and TRBJ2-1; a possible D gene is TRBD2 (5 bases). The length of the CDR3 is 14 residues. Looked up from germline, CDR1 is SNHLY and CDR2 is FYNNEI. With 3 bases removed from V and 5 bases from J, the gap between germline ends came to 11 bases. CDR3 region: CASSDAGVNNEQFF. The CDR3 DNA follows: TGTGCCAGCAGTGACGCCGGGGTGAACAATGAGCAGTTCTTC.

In this sample, this clone turned up a few times. The chain recombines TRBV6-1 with TRBJ2-7, with D perhaps matching TRBD1 (5 bases). V lost 4 bases and J lost 4, with 29 bases in between. CDR3 length equals 19 residues. Germline loops: CDR1 MNHNS, CDR2 SASEGT. The CDR3 DNA reads as TGTGCCAGCAGTGGGAAAATTCGGACATTGGGGTCCGGATTTTACGAGCAGTACTTC. Its translation: CASSGKIRTLGSGFYEQYF.

CDR3 region: CASSQGQGKNSPLHF. CDR3 bases: TGCGCCAGCAGCCAAGGACAGGGCAAAAATTCACCCCTCCACTTT. This rearrangement joins TRBV4-3 to TRBJ1-6; 7 positions agree with TRBD1. This CDR3 has 15 residues. Germline values: CDR1 LGHNA, CDR2 YSLEER. The ends lost 1 base at V and 7 bases at J; junction bases unmatched: 4.

At least ten counts were recorded for this clone. The genes are TRBV28 and TRBJ1-5; D unclear. The V gene's germline CDR1 is MDHEN and CDR2 SYDVKM. Trimming removed 4 bases at V and 3 bases at J, with 10 bases between. The CDR3 has 14 residues. Here the CDR3 reads CASSSTVHNQPQHF. In nucleotides, the CDR3 is TGTGCCAGCAGTTCGACTGTCCACAATCAGCCCCAGCATTTT.

The rearrangement links TRBV7-2 to TRBJ2-2; TRBD2 matches 10 bases. Germline V gene lookup returns CDR1 SGHTA and CDR2 FQGNSA. The trim removed 1 base at V and 0 bases at J, leaving 5 bases unmatched. The CDR3 spans 18 residues. CDR3 amino acids: CASSLGLAGVSNTGELFF. For the CDR3, the DNA is TGTGCCAGCAGCTTAGGGCTAGCGGGGGTTTCGAACACCGGGGAGCTGTTTTTT.

The V gene is TRBV7-8, the J gene TRBJ2-7; 10 positions agree with TRBD1. V shed 1 base and J 3 bases; nucleotides not matched to a gene: 9. CDR3 length: 17 amino acids. The germline CDR1 and CDR2 sequences are SGHVS and FQNEAQ. CDR3 in amino acids: CASSLVFPGQGRYEQYF. In DNA form, the CDR3 reads TGTGCCAGCAGCTTAGTATTCCCGGGACAGGGGCGCTACGAGCAGTACTTC.

J is TRBJ1-5 and V is TRBV6-5, with D unresolved. The ends were cut back, 5 bases at V and 5 bases at J, with 13 bases in the middle. The CDR3 sequence is 14 residues long. Looked up from germline, CDR1 is MNHEY and CDR2 is SVGAGI. The CDR3 loop is CASSLGRGDQPQHF. CDR3 in DNA: TGTGCCAGCAGTCTCGGACGGGGAGATCAGCCCCAGCATTTT.